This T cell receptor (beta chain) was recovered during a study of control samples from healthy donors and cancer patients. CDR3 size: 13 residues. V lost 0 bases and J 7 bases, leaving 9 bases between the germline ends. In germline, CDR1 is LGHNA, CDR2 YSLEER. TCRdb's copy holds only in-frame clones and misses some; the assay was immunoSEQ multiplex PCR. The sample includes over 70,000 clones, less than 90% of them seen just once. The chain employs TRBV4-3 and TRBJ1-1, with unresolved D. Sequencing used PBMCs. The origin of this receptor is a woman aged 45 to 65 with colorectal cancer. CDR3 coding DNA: TGCGCCAGCAGCCAAGATCGTAATGATGAAGCTTTCTTT. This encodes CASSQDRNDEAFF.